This TCR beta chain was observed in a study of PD-L1 blockade in urothelial cancer (dated by TCRdb to about 2017). For the wider study: Every patient began therapy around 2014 and was given atezolizumab 1,200 mg intravenously every 3 weeks. About 90% of the roughly 29 patients were males with bladder-origin urothelial cancer, and 18 of 29 reported a prior smoking history. Patients had an ECOG performance status of 0 or 1 and had received between 0 and 3 prior chemotherapy regimens. Blood samples were analyzed at 3 weeks after treatment start (second dose) and at 6 weeks after treatment start. Blood samples gave a median of around 140,000 T cells and tens of thousands of unique TCRs, with a median clonality of 0.080. An exploratory multi-omic analysis was conducted of the somatic, immune and clinical correlates of response to PD-L1 blockade with atezolizumab in urothelial cancer. Pretreatment tumor samples, along with matched peripheral blood serially collected before and after atezolizumab treatment, were subjected to TCR sequencing. Durable clinical benefit meant progression-free survival longer than 6 months, and TCR features were also tested against progression-free and overall survival. In the same patients, whole exome sequencing and RNA sequencing of pretreatment tumors were performed in addition to TCR sequencing. Durable clinical benefit was achieved by nine patients but not by the remaining 20. Twenty-nine patients had pretreatment blood TCR-seq, some 25 had at least one posttreatment blood collection, and some 25 had tumor TCR-seq.

Per the publication, the time point label means: pretreatment peripheral blood. The cohort comprised nearly 30 patients with locally advanced or metastatic urothelial carcinoma treated at Memorial Sloan Kettering on a trial protocol. Peripheral blood mononuclear cells were collected pretreatment and during treatment, at between 1 and 8 total time points per patient. The Qiagen DNeasy Blood extraction kit was used to purify genomic DNA from total PBMCs and tumor samples. PBMCs were collected pretreatment and during treatment, and were isolated and stored as previously described. To estimate absolute template abundance from read counts, synthetic TCR analog templates were spiked into each PCR. Using the immunoSEQ assay, TCRbeta CDR3 regions were amplified from genomic DNA with bias-controlled V and J gene primers. Sequencing of rearranged TCRbeta segments was performed at approximately 20X coverage. Turning to the authors' computational methods: Clustering was used to correct sequencing errors, and CDR3s were annotated against IMGT so that V, D and J genes could be assigned. Downstream analyses used only productive TCRbeta rearrangements and left out out-of-frame or stop-codon sequences. To compute clonality, Shannon entropy was normalized by the log of the number of unique productive sequences and then subtracted from one. Clones differing between time points or between blood and tumor were identified by Fisher's exact test with Benjamini-Hochberg correction at adjusted p below 0.01. As stored in TCRdb, this immuneACCESS dataset retains in-frame rearrangements with V and J assigned. A fraction of the clones does not appear; measured against another copy, unresolved V genes explain less than half of the discrepancy, and the remainder lacks a known reason. That table gives V, J and clone size, and the DNA gave D and trimming. This sample is represented by roughly 50,000 clones; roughly 89% of them were singletons. The leading ten clones occupy about 15% of the sample.

Comment on this clone: No cognate antigen has been identified for it. No qualities accompany the bases; no much larger clone lies one base away.

Study-wide findings and limitations: At 3 weeks after the start of treatment, tumor-associated TCR clones in peripheral blood had expanded more in patients with durable benefit (n of about 22, p = 0.022). A pretreatment peripheral blood TCR clonality below the median was linked to improved progression-free and overall survival. Because the sample size was small (n ≈ 27) and many exploratory analyses were performed, the results are intended to be hypothesis-generating.

The germline V and J ends show losses of 1 base and 8 bases respectively, and no gene match explains 5 bases of the junction. The germline V gene specifies SGDLS as CDR1 and YYNGEE as CDR2. The CDR3 runs 13 residues from the cysteine to the phenylalanine. The only DNA kept is the CDR3, 39 bases in frame from the first base. The chain uses TRBV9 and TRBJ1-2, with TRBD1 matching 7 junction bases. The specimen was PBMCs, collected around atezolizumab (anti-PD-L1) treatment. The clonotype was recovered from a woman in her sixties or seventies with urothelial cancer. The sequenced DNA is TGTGCCAGCAGCGTAACAGGGGCCGGAGGCTACACCTTC. Its translation reads: CASSVTGAGGYTF.